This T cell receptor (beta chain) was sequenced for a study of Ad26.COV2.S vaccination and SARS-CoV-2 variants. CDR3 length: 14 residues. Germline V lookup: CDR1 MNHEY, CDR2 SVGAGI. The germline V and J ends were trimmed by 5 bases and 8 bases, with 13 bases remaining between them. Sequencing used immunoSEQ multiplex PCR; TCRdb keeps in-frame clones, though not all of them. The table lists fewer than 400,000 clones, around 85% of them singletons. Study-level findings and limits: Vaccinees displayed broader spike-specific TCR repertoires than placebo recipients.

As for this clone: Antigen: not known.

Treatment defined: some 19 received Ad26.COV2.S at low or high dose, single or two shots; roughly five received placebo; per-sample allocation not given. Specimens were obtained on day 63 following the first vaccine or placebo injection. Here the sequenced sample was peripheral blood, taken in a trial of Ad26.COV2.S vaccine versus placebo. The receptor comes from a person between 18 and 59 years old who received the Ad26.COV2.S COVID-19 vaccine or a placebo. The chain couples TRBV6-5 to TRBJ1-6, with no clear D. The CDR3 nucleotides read TGTGCCAGCAGTCGAAAGGCAGGTCATTCACCCCTCCACTTT. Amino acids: CASSRKAGHSPLHF.